The next 31 T cell receptor beta chains were all read from a single sample in a study of shared clonotypes between healthy human individuals. The repertoire was sequenced with immunoSEQ multiplex PCR; TCRdb's copy has only in-frame clones and lacks some. Of about 330,000 clones in the sample, approximately 79% were seen once. Sequenced input: memory CD4+ T cells sorted from blood. Subset described: CD45RA-negative fraction. Receptors were obtained from a man aged 25-45 years in good health.

The rearrangement uses TRBV5-1 and TRBJ1-2; D remains unclear. Germline CDR1 and CDR2: SGHRS and YFSETQ. CDR3 length equals 15 residues. V dropped 0 bases and J dropped 2 bases, with 11 bases sitting between them. The CDR3 sequence is CASSLAASKNYGYTF. The CDR3 region has the DNA TGCGCCAGCAGCTTGGCTGCCAGTAAGAACTATGGCTACACCTTC.

This clone has only a few counts. The chain has TRBV25-1 and TRBJ2-1; D perhaps matches TRBD2 (6 bases). Germline assignment: CDR1 MGHDK and CDR2 SYGVNS. The CDR3 sequence is 15 residues long. The V gene lost 7 bases and the J gene lost 1 base, with 14 bases spanning the gap. CDR3 DNA sequence: TGTGCCAGCACCCCCCGGGGGAGATCCTACAATGAGCAGTTCTTC. Encoded protein: CASTPRGRSYNEQFF. The complete variable domain, with remaining parts taken from reference TRBV25-1 and TRBJ2-1, reads EADIYQTPRYLVIGTGKKITLECSQTMGHDKMYWYQQDPGMELHLIHYSYGVNSTEKGDLSSESTVSRIRTEHFPLTLESARPSHTSQYLCASTPRGRSYNEQFFGPGTRLTVL.

CDR3 bases: TGTGCCAGCAGCTCTTCAGGGGGCGTTGGCTACGAGCAGTACTTC. Its protein is CASSSSGGVGYEQYF. The J gene is TRBJ2-7, the V gene TRBV11-2; 8 bases align to TRBD1. Germline V gene data show CDR1 as SGHAT and CDR2 as FQNNGV. J was trimmed by 3 bases and V by 4 bases; bases with no gene match: 8. The CDR3 is made up of 15 amino acids.

The chain combines TRBV10-3 with TRBJ1-4; D is undetermined. This CDR3 region has 16 residues. Trimming cost V 3 bases and J 0 bases, with 11 bases left between them. Germline CDR1 ENHRY, CDR2 SYGVKD. The CDR3, as DNA: TGTGCCATCAGTGATGGGGAAGGAGCAACTAATGAAAAACTGTTTTTT. Translating it yields CAISDGEGATNEKLFF.

This clone has just a few counts. The genes are TRBV7-9 and TRBJ2-1, with 11 bases lining up with TRBD2. Per germline, CDR1 SEHNR and CDR2 FQNEAQ (reference sequence). V shed 2 bases, J shed 7 bases, and the junction held 13 bases outside the gene matches. This CDR3 is 18 amino acids long. DNA of the CDR3: TGTGCCAGCAGCTTACCCCCTCGACTAGCGGGAAAAACTAATGAGCAGTTCTTC. Its protein is CASSLPPRLAGKTNEQFF. The variable domain in full, with the rest retrieved from reference TRBV7-9 and TRBJ2-1, is DTGVSQNPRHKITKRGQNVTFRCDPISEHNRLYWYRQTLGQGPEFLTYFQNEAQLEKSRLLSDRFSAERPKGSFSTLEIQRTEQGDSAMYLCASSLPPRLAGKTNEQFFGPGTRLTVL.

The rearrangement joins TRBV7-3 to TRBJ2-3; 11 bases are a match to TRBD1. The CDR3 extends over 14 amino acids. In germline, CDR1 is SGHTA, CDR2 FQGTGA. Trimming took 4 bases from V and 8 from J; bases not matched to a gene: 5. This CDR3 reads CASSSRDRGSTQYF. The DNA for the CDR3 is TGTGCCAGCAGCTCCCGGGACAGGGGGAGTACGCAGTATTTT.

This chain uses TRBV13 with TRBJ2-3, with 10 positions matching TRBD1. Germline V gene lookup returns CDR1 PRHDT and CDR2 FYEKMQ (reference sequence). This CDR3 comprises 15 residues. Trimming at V came to 4 bases and at J to 6 bases, leaving 7 bases not matched to a gene. The CDR3 DNA reads TGTGCCAGCAGCTCCGACAGGGGGCCTGGGGATACGCAGTATTTT. This gives the protein CASSSDRGPGDTQYF.

The chain couples TRBV7-8 to TRBJ2-7; 7 bases fit TRBD1. Germline CDR1 and CDR2: SGHVS and FQNEAQ. The CDR3 is 14 amino acids. V trimming: 0 bases; J trimming: 6 bases; junction bases outside the gene matches: 5. The CDR3 bases are TGTGCCAGCAGCTTAGCGGACAGGTCAGGCGAGCAGTACTTC. Residues: CASSLADRSGEQYF.

Comments on this clone: At the DNA level, this CDR3 is encoded by other sequences in the same sample as well. The genes are TRBV7-3 and TRBJ1-2, with D tentatively TRBD1 (5 bases). Per germline, CDR1 SGHTA and CDR2 FQGTGA. The CDR3 contains 13 residues. Trimming left V 5 bases short and J 4 bases short, with 11 bases between. The CDR3 DNA reads as TGTGCCAGCAGCCTATCGGGGGGCTATGGCTACACCTTC. It is translated as CASSLSGGYGYTF.

This clone has only a few counts. The rearrangement links TRBV18 to TRBJ1-5, with D perhaps TRBD1 (5 bases). Trimming took 1 base from V and 4 from J, leaving 8 bases between them. The CDR3 sequence is 14 residues long. Germline assignment: CDR1 KGHSH and CDR2 LQKENI. CDR3 in amino acids: CASSPLDSNQPQHF. CDR3 nucleotides: TGTGCCAGCTCACCACTCGACAGTAATCAGCCCCAGCATTTT.

The chain joins TRBV5-1 to TRBJ2-1, with D perhaps matching TRBD2 (5 bases). Germline V gives CDR1 SGHRS, CDR2 YFSETQ. The V gene lost 0 bases and the J gene lost 0 bases, with 10 bases spanning the gap. The CDR3 consists of 16 residues. CDR3 in DNA: TGCGCCAGCAGCTTGGTGCCAGCGGCCTCCTACAATGAGCAGTTCTTC. Protein sequence: CASSLVPAASYNEQFF.

There are a few counts of this clone. Other nucleotide sequences from this sample produce the same CDR3. The rearrangement joins TRBV11-3 to TRBJ2-5; no firm D call. Trimming pared 1 base from V and 5 bases from J, leaving 11 bases between. This CDR3 is built from 14 residues. Germline V gene sequence: CDR1 SGHNT, CDR2 YENEEA. The CDR3 DNA reads as TGTGCCAGCAGCTTAGGTGGCCAGTGGGAGACCCAGTACTTC. Translation gives CASSLGGQWETQYF.

This chain joins TRBV6-5 and TRBJ2-7; D unresolved. The V gene's germline CDR1 is MNHEY and CDR2 SVGAGI. CDR3 length equals 14 residues. V was cut by 7 bases and J by 6 bases, with 19 bases left in between. This CDR3 is CASNPSPSNSEQYF. CDR3 DNA: TGTGCCAGCAACCCGAGCCCAAGTAACTCCGAGCAGTACTTC.

Many counts were recorded for this clone. The V and J genes are TRBV7-2 and TRBJ2-7, with 9 bases fitting TRBD2. In germline, CDR1 is SGHTA, CDR2 FQGNSA. Trimming at V came to 5 bases and at J to 4 bases, leaving 9 bases not matched to a gene. This CDR3 has 15 residues. The CDR3 DNA reads as TGTGCCAGCAGCCCATTGACTAGCGGAAAATACGAGCAGTACTTC. The encoded protein is CASSPLTSGKYEQYF.

The V and J genes are TRBV18 and TRBJ2-7, with no clear D. Germline V gene lookup returns CDR1 KGHSH and CDR2 LQKENI. The CDR3 runs 13 residues. V dropped 3 bases and J dropped 0 bases, with 6 bases sitting between them. For the CDR3, the DNA is TGTGCCAGCTCACCGATGAGCTCCTACGAGCAGTACTTC. This codes for CASSPMSSYEQYF.

V gene TRBV7-8 combines with J gene TRBJ2-3, with 9 bases matching TRBD1. V shed 4 bases and J 2 bases; nucleotides not matched to a gene: 7. Germline-derived CDR1 and CDR2 are SGHVS and FQNEAQ. CDR3 length: 16 residues. The CDR3 region is CASSYLRDRATDTQYF. The CDR3 nucleotides read TGTGCCAGCAGCTACCTCAGGGACAGGGCCACAGATACGCAGTATTTT.

The rearrangement joins TRBV4-2 to TRBJ2-1; tentative D call: TRBD1 (7 bases). V gave up 2 bases and J gave up 0 bases, with 14 bases separating them. Germline V gene sequence: CDR1 LGHNA, CDR2 YNFKEQ. The length of the CDR3 is 17 residues. The chain's CDR3 is CASSQPPRDSSYNEQFF. For the CDR3, the DNA is TGTGCCAGCAGCCAACCCCCGCGGGACAGCTCCTACAATGAGCAGTTCTTC.

The V call is TRBV5-1, the J call TRBJ2-5; the match to TRBD1 covers 12 bases. With 4 bases clipped from V and 2 bases from J, the junction kept 6 bases outside the gene matches. The CDR3 is 16 amino acids. Germline lookup yields CDR1 SGHRS and CDR2 YFSETQ. CDR3 coding DNA: TGCGCCAGCAGCACCGGGACAGGGGGCTTACAAGAGACCCAGTACTTC. Translated: CASSTGTGGLQETQYF.

This clone turned up a few times. The chain carries TRBV18 and TRBJ1-1; D not certain. With 3 bases removed from V and 0 bases from J, the gap between germline ends came to 17 bases. CDR1 and CDR2 from the germline V gene are KGHSH and LQKENI. The CDR3 consists of 17 residues. The CDR3 here is CASSPIAAPEVNTEAFF. The CDR3 DNA follows: TGTGCCAGCTCACCTATTGCGGCACCAGAGGTGAACACTGAAGCTTTCTTT.

V is TRBV28 and J is TRBJ1-5; 10 nucleotides match TRBD1. The CDR3 has 16 residues. The germline V gene encodes CDR1 MDHEN and CDR2 SYDVKM. V shed 6 bases, J shed 3 bases, and the junction held 8 bases outside the gene matches. The CDR3 DNA is TGTGCCAGCAGGAAACGGGGGACAGGGGTCAATCAGCCCCAGCATTTT. Its protein product is CASRKRGTGVNQPQHF.

This rearrangement joins TRBV19 to TRBJ2-1; 14 nucleotides align to TRBD2. The germline CDR1 and CDR2 sequences are LNHDA and SQIVND (reference sequence). The CDR3 extends over 17 amino acids. The J segment lost 8 bases and the V segment lost 3 bases, leaving 9 bases of the junction unmatched. This CDR3 is CASSMSGTSGRGDEQFF. The DNA of the CDR3 is TGTGCCAGTAGTATGTCCGGGACTAGCGGGAGAGGGGATGAGCAGTTCTTC.

The CDR3 region is CASTGTSGTDTQYF. The CDR3 DNA reads as TGTGCCAGCACGGGGACTAGCGGCACAGATACGCAGTATTTT. The chain couples TRBV25-1 to TRBJ2-3; TRBD2 matches at 10 bases. CDR3 length: 14 amino acids. J lost 1 base, V lost 7 bases, and 2 bases had no gene match. The germline gives CDR1 MGHDK, CDR2 SYGVNS. The whole variable domain, remainder taken from reference TRBV25-1 and TRBJ2-3, is EADIYQTPRYLVIGTGKKITLECSQTMGHDKMYWYQQDPGMELHLIHYSYGVNSTEKGDLSSESTVSRIRTEHFPLTLESARPSHTSQYLCASTGTSGTDTQYFGPGTRLTVL.

In nucleotides, the CDR3 is TGCGCCAGCAGCCAAGATCACAGCTATGGCTACACCTTC. Protein sequence: CASSQDHSYGYTF. This chain joins TRBV4-3 and TRBJ1-2; D unclear. The CDR3 totals 13 residues. From germline, CDR1 is LGHNA and CDR2 YSLEER. The V and J ends lost 0 bases and 4 bases respectively, with 6 bases between them.

The V call is TRBV4-1, the J call TRBJ2-1; TRBD2 matches at 10 bases. This CDR3 spans 16 amino acids. Trimming cost V 5 bases and J 3 bases; bases outside gene matches: 7. In germline, CDR1 is MGHRA, CDR2 YSYEKL. CDR3 in amino acids: CASSSSGTSVYNEQFF. The DNA of the CDR3 is TGCGCCAGCAGCTCCTCCGGGACTAGCGTCTACAATGAGCAGTTCTTC.

The V and J genes are TRBV7-2 and TRBJ1-2; D is possibly TRBD1 (5 bases). Per the germline V gene, CDR1 is SGHTA and CDR2 is FQGNSA. The CDR3 consists of 16 residues. V lost 0 bases to trimming and J lost 2 bases, with 13 bases between them. CDR3 in DNA: TGTGCCAGCAGCTTAGCGGTTGGGGGATACAACTATGGCTACACCTTC. Amino acid sequence: CASSLAVGGYNYGYTF.

This clone was seen more than once but under ten times. This chain uses TRBV16 with TRBJ2-7, with 10 bases lining up with TRBD2. CDR3 length: 15 residues. V gave up 0 bases and J gave up 5 bases; unmatched junction bases: 4. Germline lookup yields CDR1 KGHSY and CDR2 FQNENV. The CDR3 spells CASSQSGLAGDEQYF. The CDR3 nucleotides are TGTGCCAGCAGCCAATCGGGGCTAGCGGGAGACGAGCAGTACTTC.

The gene calls are TRBV28 and TRBJ2-5; unclear D gene. Between the trimmed V and J ends, which lost 6 bases and 7 bases, there was a span of 9 bases. The CDR3 is 11 amino acids. The germline V gene encodes CDR1 MDHEN and CDR2 SYDVKM. The CDR3 coding sequence is TGTGCCAGCAGACTTGACGGGACCCAGTACTTC. Its translation: CASRLDGTQYF. The full variable domain, completed using reference TRBV28 and TRBJ2-5, is DVKVTQSSRYLVKRTGEKVFLECVQDMDHENMFWYRQDPGLGLRLIYFSYDVKMKEKGDIPEGYSVSREKKERFSLILESASTNQTSMYLCASRLDGTQYFGPGTRLLVL.

Concerning this clone: Other nucleotide sequences from this sample produce the same CDR3. The chain recombines TRBV2 with TRBJ1-2; TRBD1 might be the D (6 bases). The CDR3 runs 13 residues. The V end was cut by 1 base, the J end by 8 bases, with 11 bases between. CDR1 and CDR2 (germline): SNHLY, FYNNEI. The CDR3 loop reads CASSEVGGRGYTF. In nucleotides, the CDR3 is TGTGCCAGCAGTGAAGTAGGGGGTCGCGGCTACACCTTC.

Worth noting for this clone: This sample includes further DNA sequences coding for the same CDR3. This sequence joins TRBV5-1 and TRBJ2-3; 7 bases agree with TRBD2. CDR3 length: 14 residues. Losses at the gene ends were 4 bases for V and 0 bases for J; bases not matched to a gene: 2. Germline CDR1 SGHRS, CDR2 YFSETQ. The CDR3 sequence: CASSSSGSTDTQYF. CDR3 nucleotides: TGCGCCAGCAGCAGTAGCGGGAGCACAGATACGCAGTATTTT.

J is TRBJ2-1 and V is TRBV11-2; possibly TRBD2 for D (6 bases). The CDR3 is 14 amino acids. V shed 4 bases and J shed 6 bases, with 13 bases lying between them. CDR1 and CDR2 (germline): SGHAT, FQNNGV. The CDR3 loop is CASSSSGTLNEQFF. In nucleotides, the CDR3 is TGTGCCAGCAGCTCGTCCGGGACTCTCAATGAGCAGTTCTTC.

The gene calls are TRBV29-1 and TRBJ2-7; TRBD2 agrees at 7 bases. CDR1 is SQVTM and CDR2 is ANQGSEA in the germline V gene. V lost 7 bases, J lost 1 base, and 4 bases stayed unmatched. The length of the CDR3 is 12 residues. The CDR3 loop reads CSAEGGSYEQYF. CDR3 in DNA: TGCAGCGCAGAGGGAGGGTCCTACGAGCAGTACTTC.